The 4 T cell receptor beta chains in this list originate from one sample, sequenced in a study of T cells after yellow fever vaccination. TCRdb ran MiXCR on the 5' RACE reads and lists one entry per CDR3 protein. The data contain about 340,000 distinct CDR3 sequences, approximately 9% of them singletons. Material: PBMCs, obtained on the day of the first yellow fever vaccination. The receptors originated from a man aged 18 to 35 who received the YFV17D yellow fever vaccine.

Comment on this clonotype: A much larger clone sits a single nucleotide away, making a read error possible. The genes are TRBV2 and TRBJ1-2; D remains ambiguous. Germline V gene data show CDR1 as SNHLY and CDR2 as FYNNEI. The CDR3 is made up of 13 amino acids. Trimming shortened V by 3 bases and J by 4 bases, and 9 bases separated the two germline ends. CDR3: CASSDAAAYGYTF. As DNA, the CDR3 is TGTGCCAGCAGTGATGCGGCAGCCTATGGCTACACCTTC. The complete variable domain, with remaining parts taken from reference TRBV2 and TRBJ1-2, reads EPEVTQTPSHQVTQMGQEVILRCVPISNHLYFYWYRQILGQKVEFLVSFYNNEISEKSEIFDDQFSVERPDGSNFTLKIRSTKLEDSAMYFCASSDAAAYGYTFGSGTRLTVV.

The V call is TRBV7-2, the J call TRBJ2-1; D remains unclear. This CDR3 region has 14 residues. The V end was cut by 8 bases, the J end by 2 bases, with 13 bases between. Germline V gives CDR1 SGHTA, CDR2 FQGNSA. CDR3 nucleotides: TGTGCCAGCTTACCAGGTGGGACCTACAATGAGCAGTTCTTC. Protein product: CASLPGGTYNEQFF.

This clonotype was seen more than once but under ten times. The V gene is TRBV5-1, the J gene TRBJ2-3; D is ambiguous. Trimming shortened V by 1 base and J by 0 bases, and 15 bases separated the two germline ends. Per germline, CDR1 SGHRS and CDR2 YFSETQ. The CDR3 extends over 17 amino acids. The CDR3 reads CASSLFPFGTSTDTQYF. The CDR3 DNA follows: TGCGCCAGCAGCTTGTTCCCATTCGGAACTAGCACAGATACGCAGTATTTT.

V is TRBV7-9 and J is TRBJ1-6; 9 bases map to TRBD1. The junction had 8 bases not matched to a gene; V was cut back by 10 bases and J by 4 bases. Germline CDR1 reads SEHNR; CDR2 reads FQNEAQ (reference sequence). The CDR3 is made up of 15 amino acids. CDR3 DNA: TGTGCCATCGGATCCGGGACAGGGTATAATTCACCCCTCCACTTT. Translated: CAIGSGTGYNSPLHF.